The following is a TCR beta chain sequence with its context. Sequenced by immunoSEQ multiplex PCR; TCRdb stores in-frame clones only, minus some. In the table there are roughly 55,000 clones, 80% to 95% of which are singletons. Deletions cut 4 bases from V and 7 bases from J, with 11 bases between. From germline, CDR1 is ENHRY and CDR2 SYGVKD. The CDR3 covers 13 residues. These data are taken from a study of blood T cell repertoires in COVID-19. This clonotype was obtained from a human donor with active COVID-19. The donor label of this sample is uncertain. J is TRBJ2-1 and V is TRBV10-3; D is unclear. The sequencing sample was made of peripheral blood. The CDR3 region has the DNA TGTGCCATCAGTGGAGTAGCACTAAATGAGCAGTTCTTC. It specifies CAISGVALNEQFF.